The source of this TCR beta chain is a study of T cell responses to AZD1222 COVID-19 vaccine. TCRdb's table, derived via immunoSEQ multiplex PCR, lists solely in-frame clones and lacks some. The sample contains tens of thousands of clones, roughly 89% of which appear only once. The CDR3 is 15 amino acids. From germline, CDR1 is MGHRA and CDR2 YSYEKL. The V gene lost 0 bases and the J gene lost 0 bases, with 8 bases spanning the gap. Study-level points and caveats: Across the whole spike, CD4 TCRs peaked at regions 160-218 and 743-854. In a largely white British group with more females than males, clonal diversity was possibly underestimated.

A word on this clone: What it recognizes is unknown.

The chain uses TRBV4-1 and TRBJ1-2; D is unresolved. The sequencing here drew on peripheral blood, taken 28 days after the second AZD1222 dose. The clonotype originates from an adult who received the AZD1222 COVID-19 vaccine. The CDR3, as DNA: TGCGCCAGCAGCCAAGACAGCCAGCCTAACTATGGCTACACCTTC. It encodes CASSQDSQPNYGYTF.